Listed below are T cell receptor beta chains from one sample, sequenced in a study of long-term antiretroviral therapy in people with HIV. This table comes from immunoSEQ multiplex PCR, and its TCRdb copy is limited to in-frame clones, with some not included. This sample has under 50,000 clones, with 80% to 90% found just once. Sample: unsorted PBMCs, taken just before starting antiretroviral therapy. The source of these receptors is a woman under 30 with HIV. Both conserved end residues are part of each CDR3. The D gene is left open where the match is weak. Size is omitted from some rows. Given values are once, few, many or a class for expanded clones.

v_gene	j_gene	abundance	d_gene	CDR3nt	CDR3aa
TRBV28	TRBJ1-6	NA	TRBD1	TGTGCCAGCAGTTGGGTCCCGGGACAGGGTCAATTAAATTCACCCCTCCACTTT	CASSWVPGQGQLNSPLHF
TRBV5-5	TRBJ1-3	NA	NA	TGTGCCAGCAGCATTTCCCTGACAGGCCTCAGCTCTGGAAACACCATATATTTT	CASSISLTGLSSGNTIYF
TRBV7-9	TRBJ2-5	NA	TRBD2	TGTGCCAGCAGCTCGACGGGAGGGGGGGAGACCCAGTACTTC	CASSSTGGGETQYF
TRBV19	TRBJ1-1	NA	NA	TGTGCCAGTAGTATTACCGGAATGAACACTGAAGCTTTCTTT	CASSITGMNTEAFF
TRBV5-1	TRBJ2-7	NA	NA	TGCGCCAGCAGCGATAGGACAAGGAGCTCCTACGAGCAGTACTTC	CASSDRTRSSYEQYF
TRBV4-3	TRBJ2-5	NA	TRBD2	TGCGCCAGCAGCCAAGATTGGGTAGCGGGAGAGACCCAGTACTTC	CASSQDWVAGETQYF
TRBV2	TRBJ2-7	NA	TRBD2	TGTGCCAGCATTGGGCTAGCGGGGATCCACACAAGCTCCTACGAGCAGTACTTC	CASIGLAGIHTSSYEQYF
TRBV6-5	TRBJ1-1	NA	TRBD1	TGTGCCAGCAGTTACGGACAGGGGAACACTGAAGCTTTCTTT	CASSYGQGNTEAFF
TRBV19	TRBJ2-2	NA	TRBD1	TGTGCCAGTACCCCTGGGACAGGGGGCACCGGGGAGCTGTTTTTT	CASTPGTGGTGELFF
TRBV5-1	TRBJ2-7	NA	TRBD2	TGCGCCAGCAGCTCTCTAGCGGGAGCCGTCTACGGGCAGTACTTC	CASSSLAGAVYGQYF
TRBV5-4	TRBJ1-1	NA	NA	TGTGCCATAACTCGGAACACTGAAGCTTTCTTT	CAITRNTEAFF
TRBV2	TRBJ2-2	NA	TRBD1	TGTGCCAGCAGCGATGCGAGGACAGGGAACACCGGGGAGCTGTTTTTT	CASSDARTGNTGELFF
TRBV19	TRBJ1-4	NA	NA	TGTGCCAGTAGATTGAAAGGATACAATGAAAAACTGTTTTTT	CASRLKGYNEKLFF
TRBV7-9	TRBJ1-1	once	TRBD1	TGTGCCAGCAGAACAGGGGCGGGGGTAGCTTTCTTT	CASRTGAGVAFF
TRBV28	TRBJ2-3	NA	TRBD1	TGTGCCAGCACCGATAGGGGGCACACAGATACGCAGTATTTT	CASTDRGHTDTQYF
TRBV28	TRBJ2-3	NA	TRBD1	TGTGCCAGCAGTTTATTCGCAGGGGGCTCGGGAGATACGCAGTATTTT	CASSLFAGGSGDTQYF
TRBV15	TRBJ1-5	NA	TRBD1	TGTGCCACCAGCACTTGGAAAAACAGGGGGCGCGATCAGCCCCAGCATTTT	CATSTWKNRGRDQPQHF
TRBV19	TRBJ1-5	NA	TRBD1	TGTGCCAGTAGGAAGGGACAGGGGGCTCTGAATCAGCCCCAGCATTTT	CASRKGQGALNQPQHF
TRBV7-9	TRBJ2-3	NA	NA	TGTGCCAGCAGGTCTGGGAACCGCACAGATACGCAGTATTTT	CASRSGNRTDTQYF
TRBV7-2	TRBJ1-2	NA	NA	TGTGCCAGCAGCCCCGGACGGGACTATGGCTACACCTTC	CASSPGRDYGYTF
TRBV21-1	TRBJ2-3	NA	NA	TGTGCCAGCCTTTCCCAGGGGTACAGGAGGGCAGATACGCAGTATTTT	CASLSQGYRRADTQYF
TRBV15	TRBJ1-5	NA	NA	TGTGCCACCAGCAGAGAGCGTCAGCCCCAGCATTTT	CATSRERQPQHF
TRBV7-2	TRBJ1-2	few	NA	TGTGCCAGCAGCGCCCAGACGGGCTATGGCTACACCTTC	CASSAQTGYGYTF
TRBV27	TRBJ2-7	NA	TRBD2	TGTGCCAGCAGCGCTGGTCGCGGGGGGATCGAGCAGTACTTC	CASSAGRGGIEQYF
TRBV19	TRBJ2-1	once	NA	TGTGCCAGTAGTCCGGACTTTTACAATGAGCAGTTCTTC	CASSPDFYNEQFF
TRBV28	TRBJ2-7	few	TRBD2	TGTGCCAGCAGTCGAGCGGGAGTCGCCTACGAGCAGTACTTC	CASSRAGVAYEQYF
TRBV4-3	TRBJ1-2	NA	NA	TGCGCCAGCAGCGCCTCGGGAGATCCTAACTATGGCTACACCTTC	CASSASGDPNYGYTF
TRBV6-5	TRBJ2-7	NA	NA	TGTGCCAGCAGTTATCGACTAGACTCCTACGAGCAGTACTTC	CASSYRLDSYEQYF
TRBV19	TRBJ1-5	NA	TRBD1	TGTGCCAGTAGTGACAGGGGAGGGGACAATCAGCCCCAGCATTTT	CASSDRGGDNQPQHF
TRBV6-5	TRBJ2-1	NA	TRBD2	TGTGCCAGCAGTTACGGGCTAACGGGACTAGGGAATGAGCAGTTCTTC	CASSYGLTGLGNEQFF
TRBV28	TRBJ1-2	NA	NA	TGTGCCAGCAGTGTCCCCCACGGGGAAGGAGGTGGCTACACCTTC	CASSVPHGEGGGYTF
TRBV27	TRBJ2-7	NA	TRBD1	TGTGCCAGCAGTTCCTTCGGGACAGGGGGCTTGATCGAGCAGTACTTC	CASSSFGTGGLIEQYF
TRBV4-3	TRBJ2-7	NA	NA	TGCGCCAGCAGCCAAGATCATGGGGGGATTCCCTACGAGCAGTACTTC	CASSQDHGGIPYEQYF
TRBV2	TRBJ1-5	NA	TRBD1	TGTGCCAGCAGAGAGGACAGGGGACCTCAGCCCCAGCATTTT	CASREDRGPQPQHF
TRBV6-1	TRBJ1-2	NA	NA	TGTGCCAGCAGAGCTGCGGGGGGGGCTAACTATGGCTACACCTTC	CASRAAGGANYGYTF
TRBV28	TRBJ2-1	NA	TRBD2	TGTGCCAGCAGTTTAAGGTGGCTAGCGGAGCGATACAATGAGCAGTTCTTC	CASSLRWLAERYNEQFF
TRBV5-1	TRBJ2-1	NA	NA	TGCGCCAGCAGAGCTCGCGACAGCTCCTACAATGAGCAGTTCTTC	CASRARDSSYNEQFF
TRBV9	TRBJ2-2	NA	NA	TGTGCCAGCAGCGTAGTGGAGGGTACCGGGGAGCTGTTTTTT	CASSVVEGTGELFF
TRBV20-1	TRBJ2-5	NA	NA	TGCAGTGCTAGACACGGGGAGACCCAGTACTTC	CSARHGETQYF
TRBV11-2	TRBJ1-6	NA	TRBD1	TGTGCCAGCAGCTTCGGGACAGCTAATTCACCCCTCCACTTT	CASSFGTANSPLHF
TRBV28	TRBJ2-7	NA	NA	TGTGCCAGCAGGTTCCCCGGGATACTGAACGAGCAGTACTTC	CASRFPGILNEQYF
TRBV7-9	TRBJ1-2	NA	TRBD1	TGTGCCAGCAGCTTAGGGGGACAGGGCTATGGCTACACCTTC	CASSLGGQGYGYTF
TRBV6-5	TRBJ2-7	medium-sized	TRBD1	TGTGCCAGCACCCCAGGGGGCAAGAACGAGCAGTACTTC	CASTPGGKNEQYF
TRBV29-1	TRBJ2-5	NA	TRBD1	TGCAGCGTTGGACAGGGGGCCGGAGAGGCCCAGTACTTC	CSVGQGAGEAQYF
TRBV28	TRBJ2-7	NA	NA	TGTGCCAGCACCGCCACCCGGCGGCGGGCCTACGAGCAGTACTTC	CASTATRRRAYEQYF
TRBV20-1	TRBJ2-1	NA	NA	TGCAGTGCTAGAATTCTAGGTGAGCAGTTCTTC	CSARILGEQFF
TRBV6-5	TRBJ1-2	NA	NA	TGTGCCAGCAGTTACGGGGTTCCTAACTATGGCTACACCTTC	CASSYGVPNYGYTF
TRBV10-3	TRBJ2-7	once	NA	TGTGCCATCAGTGACAGAGCCTACGAGCAGTACTTC	CAISDRAYEQYF
TRBV6-4	TRBJ1-6	NA	TRBD1	TGTGCCAGCAGTGACTCGGGGACAGGGGATAATTCACCCCTCCACTTT	CASSDSGTGDNSPLHF
TRBV6-6	TRBJ2-5	NA	NA	TGTGCCAGCAGTCTGCCGGGCCCTCAAGAGACCCAGTACTTC	CASSLPGPQETQYF
TRBV7-9	TRBJ1-2	few	TRBD1	TGTGCCAGCAGCGACAGGGCTGACTATGGCTACACCTTC	CASSDRADYGYTF
TRBV15	TRBJ2-1	NA	NA	TGTGCCACCGCCGGGGACTACAATGAGCAGTTCTTC	CATAGDYNEQFF
TRBV10-3	TRBJ2-7	NA	TRBD1	TGTGCCATCAGTGGCCAGCAGGGGGTAGGCTACGAGCAGTACTTC	CAISGQQGVGYEQYF
TRBV27	TRBJ2-7	once	NA	TGTGCCAGCAGTTTCTATCCGAGGGCGACTTACGAGCAGTACTTC	CASSFYPRATYEQYF
TRBV6-5	TRBJ2-5	NA	TRBD2	TGTGCCAGCAGTTCCCCAACTAGCGGATGGGAGACCCAGTACTTC	CASSSPTSGWETQYF
TRBV4-3	TRBJ2-5	NA	NA	TGCGCCAGCAGCCAAGGTACCAGCCAAGAGACCCAGTACTTC	CASSQGTSQETQYF
TRBV7-2	TRBJ2-1	NA	NA	TGTGCCAGCAGCAAAAAAGGGGGTCGGGGGGCGATCTACAATGAGCAGTTCTTC	CASSKKGGRGAIYNEQFF
TRBV27	TRBJ1-2	NA	NA	TGTGCCAGCTCAGAACTAAGGGGCTATGGCTACACCTTC	CASSELRGYGYTF
TRBV18	TRBJ1-5	NA	NA	TGTGCCAGCTCCCCCAGCTCTCAGGGAGGAATTCAGCCCCAGCATTTT	CASSPSSQGGIQPQHF